Below, 27 T cell receptor beta chains from the same sample are listed, as sequenced in a study of human T cells and chemical hapten exposure. Time point meaning: patch test 2, 6 weeks after DPC sensitization. Documented treatment: therapeutic diphenylcyclopropenone sensitization with weekly scalp DPC. Each CDR3 protein gets one entry after TCRdb re-called the RACE reads with MiXCR. The top ten clones hold about 3% of a sample with approximately 87,000 distinct CDR3 sequences, 9.5% to 12% of them seen once. The sequencing here drew on whole blood, taken in connection with sensitization to the hapten diphenylcyclopropenone (DPC). Receptors originate from a woman between 40 and 50 years old with alopecia areata. Some clones in this sample may be carry-over from other donors' samples.

This chain links TRBV29-1 with TRBJ1-1; D gene unclear. The V gene's germline CDR1 is SQVTM and CDR2 ANQGSEA. V was pared by 3 bases and J by 0 bases, with 8 bases between. CDR3 size: 13 residues. The chain's CDR3 is CSVERPLNTEAFF. In DNA, the CDR3 is TGCAGCGTTGAGCGGCCCCTGAACACTGAAGCTTTCTTT.

The rearrangement uses TRBV12-5 and TRBJ1-1; D not resolved. This CDR3 has 12 residues. CDR1 and CDR2 (germline): LGHNT, FRNRAP. Trimming left V 2 bases short and J 9 bases short, with 10 bases between. This CDR3 is CASGLPGRQAFF. CDR3 nucleotides: TGTGCTAGTGGTTTGCCAGGAAGGCAAGCTTTCTTT.

This clonotype has ten or more counts. The genes are TRBV7-2 and TRBJ2-3; TRBD2 matches 9 bases. The CDR3 consists of 16 residues. From germline, CDR1 is SGHTA and CDR2 FQGNSA. The V and J ends lost 1 base and 4 bases, in that order; junction bases with no gene match: 6. The CDR3 is CASSLGGRAGPDTQYF. In DNA form, the CDR3 reads TGTGCCAGCAGCTTAGGCGGGAGGGCCGGTCCAGATACGCAGTATTTT.

This clonotype has a handful of counts. The rearrangement links TRBV6-1 to TRBJ2-5; TRBD1 aligns across 8 bases. V shed 4 bases, J shed 6 bases, and the junction held 7 bases outside the gene matches. This CDR3 spans 14 amino acids. Germline values: CDR1 MNHNS, CDR2 SASEGT. The CDR3 is CASSAQTGVKTQYF. Written as DNA, the CDR3 is TGTGCCAGCAGTGCACAGACAGGGGTGAAGACCCAGTACTTC.

This clonotype was observed many times. V gene TRBV20-1 combines with J gene TRBJ1-1; no firm D call. The CDR3 runs 11 residues. CDR1 and CDR2 (germline): DFQATT, SNEGSKA (reference sequence). Trimming removed 5 bases at V and 1 base at J, with 5 bases between. The CDR3 region is CSAEENTEAFF. In DNA, the CDR3 is TGCAGTGCTGAAGAGAACACTGAAGCTTTCTTT.

This clonotype occurred a few times. DNA of the CDR3: TGTGCCAGCAGTTCCGGACAGGGGCGGGGAGCTTTCTTT. Translated: CASSSGQGRGAFF. This chain uses TRBV6-5 with TRBJ1-1, with 9 bases lining up with TRBD1. The ends lost 4 bases at V and 10 bases at J; junction bases unmatched: 7. Germline values: CDR1 MNHEY, CDR2 SVGAGI. The CDR3 sequence is 13 residues long.

A few counts support this clonotype. The J gene is TRBJ2-7, the V gene TRBV11-3; TRBD1 aligns across 7 bases. The CDR3 runs to 14 residues. V shed 4 bases, J shed 0 bases, and the junction held 3 bases outside the gene matches. In germline, CDR1 is SGHNT, CDR2 YENEEA. As DNA, the CDR3 is TGTGCCAGCAGCTCGACAGGGATCTCCTACGAGCAGTACTTC. Translated: CASSSTGISYEQYF.

This clonotype was counted only a few times. This sequence joins TRBV7-2 and TRBJ2-5; no clear D. Looked up from germline, CDR1 is SGHTA and CDR2 is FQGNSA. Trimming pared 5 bases from V and 8 bases from J, leaving 18 bases between. The CDR3 loop spans 14 amino acids. DNA of the CDR3: TGTGCCAGCAGCCTCAGCAAGGGTGACGGTACCCAGTACTTC. Protein sequence: CASSLSKGDGTQYF.

This chain connects TRBV6-5 to TRBJ1-6; 9 positions agree with TRBD1. The CDR3 loop spans 16 amino acids. With 5 bases clipped from V and 5 bases from J, the junction kept 7 bases outside the gene matches. CDR1 is MNHEY and CDR2 is SVGAGI in the germline V gene. The CDR3 loop reads CASSPTGGLNNSPLHF. The DNA of the CDR3 is TGTGCCAGCAGTCCTACAGGGGGCTTGAATAATTCACCCCTCCACTTT.

The rearrangement uses TRBV15 and TRBJ1-1; D remains unclear. The germline V gene encodes CDR1 LNHNV and CDR2 YYDKDF (reference sequence). There are 13 residues in the CDR3. With 0 bases removed from V and 9 bases from J, the gap between germline ends came to 11 bases. The CDR3 sequence: CATSRDRASQAFF. DNA for the CDR3: TGTGCCACCAGCAGAGATCGGGCATCGCAAGCTTTCTTT.

This clonotype was detected many times. The chain links TRBV2 to TRBJ1-6; D not resolved. V gave up 4 bases and J gave up 9 bases, with 7 bases separating them. CDR1 is SNHLY and CDR2 is FYNNEI in the germline V gene. CDR3 length: 12 residues. CDR3 sequence reads: CASSGPLSPLHF. Written as DNA, the CDR3 is TGTGCCAGCAGTGGACCTCTTTCACCCCTCCACTTT.

This clonotype was detected ten times or more. The gene calls are TRBV7-8 and TRBJ2-5; TRBD2 matches 11 bases. CDR3 length: 16 amino acids. Germline-derived CDR1 and CDR2 are SGHVS and FQNEAQ. The ends lost 5 bases at V and 4 bases at J; junction bases unmatched: 9. CDR3 bases: TGTGCCAGCAGCCTAAATAGCGGGGGGGCCGGAGAGACCCAGTACTTC. Amino acids: CASSLNSGGAGETQYF.

This sequence joins TRBV7-9 and TRBJ1-5, with TRBD1 matching 8 bases. The V gene's germline CDR1 is SEHNR and CDR2 FQNEAQ (reference sequence). Trimming removed 4 bases from V and 0 bases from J; junction bases left unmatched: 2. The CDR3 runs to 15 residues. CDR3: CASSSGQGSNQPQHF. CDR3 nucleotides: TGTGCCAGCAGCTCCGGACAGGGTAGCAATCAGCCCCAGCATTTT.

The chain joins TRBV20-1 to TRBJ2-3; D is undetermined. V lost 2 bases to trimming and J lost 0 bases, with 3 bases between them. The V gene's germline CDR1 is DFQATT and CDR2 SNEGSKA (reference sequence). This CDR3 is 12 amino acids long. The CDR3 region is CSARPSTDTQYF. CDR3 DNA sequence: TGCAGTGCTAGACCTAGCACAGATACGCAGTATTTT.

Ten or more counts support this clonotype. This chain uses TRBV20-1 with TRBJ2-7; D is possibly TRBD2 (6 bases). With 0 bases removed from V and 7 bases from J, the gap between germline ends came to 13 bases. The CDR3 has 13 amino acids. From germline, CDR1 is DFQATT and CDR2 SNEGSKA (reference sequence). CDR3 residues: CSARDRGREEQYF. The CDR3 nucleotides read TGCAGTGCTAGAGATCGAGGACGGGAGGAGCAGTACTTC.

This clonotype occurred a few times. CDR3 sequence reads: CASSFSPENTEAFF. The CDR3 nucleotides read TGTGCCAGCAGCTTTAGTCCAGAGAACACTGAAGCTTTCTTT. The V call is TRBV7-2, the J call TRBJ1-1; D uncertain. V shed 3 bases and J shed 1 base, with 9 bases lying between them. There are 14 residues in the CDR3. From germline, CDR1 is SGHTA and CDR2 FQGNSA. Filled out from reference TRBV7-2 and TRBJ1-1, the complete variable domain reads GAGVSQSPSNKVTEKGKDVELRCDPISGHTALYWYRQSLGQGLEFLIYFQGNSAPDKSGLPSDRFSAERTGGSVSTLTIQRTQQEDSAVYLCASSFSPENTEAFFGQGTRLTVV.

This chain links TRBV12-3 or TRBV12-4 with TRBJ1-2; D might be TRBD1 (6 bases). Trimming left V 6 bases short and J 8 bases short, with 19 bases between. The CDR3 runs 14 residues. CDR3: CASSLSRQARGYTF. The CDR3, as DNA: TGTGCCAGCAGCTTGTCACGACAGGCTCGGGGCTACACCTTC.

Ten or more counts support this clonotype. The chain joins TRBV6-2 or TRBV6-3 to TRBJ2-5; 12 nucleotides line up with TRBD2. The germline V gene has CDR1 MNHEY and CDR2 SVGEGT. The length of the CDR3 is 14 residues. J gave up 7 bases and V 7 bases, and 7 bases lay outside the gene matches. CDR3 loop: CASTQGLAGWTQYF. The DNA of the CDR3 is TGTGCCAGCACCCAAGGACTAGCGGGGTGGACCCAGTACTTC.

This clonotype was detected many times. This chain links TRBV6-2 or TRBV6-3 with TRBJ2-7; TRBD1 matches at 7 bases. This CDR3 has 15 amino acids. CDR1 MNHEY and CDR2 SVGEGT come from the germline V gene. J lost 11 bases, V lost 6 bases, and 19 bases had no gene match. Here the CDR3 reads CASRTTGTASTKEYF. The DNA for the CDR3 is TGTGCCAGCAGGACTACCGGGACAGCTTCTACGAAAGAGTACTTC.

This clonotype was observed at least ten times. The V and J genes are TRBV7-2 and TRBJ1-6; tentative D call: TRBD1 (5 bases). This CDR3 spans 16 amino acids. Germline assignment: CDR1 SGHTA and CDR2 FQGNSA. Trimming removed 5 bases from V and 7 bases from J, with 18 bases in between. The CDR3 here is CASSPIGTARNSPLHF. The CDR3 DNA follows: TGTGCCAGCAGCCCTATCGGGACGGCAAGAAATTCACCCCTCCACTTT.

This clonotype has just a few counts. This sequence joins TRBV29-1 and TRBJ1-6; a possible D gene is TRBD1 (6 bases). Germline lookup yields CDR1 SQVTM and CDR2 ANQGSEA. Trimming stripped 6 bases from V and 6 bases from J, with 18 bases between. The CDR3 totals 15 residues. The CDR3 loop is CSVAFGGAGNSPLHF. For the CDR3, the DNA is TGCAGCGTAGCCTTTGGGGGGGCTGGTAATTCACCCCTCCACTTT. The full variable domain, rest sourced from reference TRBV29-1 and TRBJ1-6, is SAVISQKPSRDICQRGTSLTIQCQVDSQVTMMFWYRQQPGQSLTLIATANQGSEATYESGFVIDKFPISRPNLTFSTLTVSNMSPEDSSIYLCSVAFGGAGNSPLHFGNGTRLTVT.

The J gene is TRBJ2-5, the V gene TRBV27; TRBD2 is a possible D gene (6 bases). The V gene lost 2 bases and the J gene lost 4 bases, with 11 bases spanning the gap. The CDR3 is made up of 14 amino acids. Per the germline V gene, CDR1 is MNHEY and CDR2 is SMNVEV (reference sequence). DNA of the CDR3: TGTGCCAGCAGTTTAGCGGGGTTCGCAGAGACCCAGTACTTC. Its protein is CASSLAGFAETQYF.

This chain links TRBV6-1 with TRBJ2-3, with D unclear. The CDR3 has 13 amino acids. Germline V gene sequence: CDR1 MNHNS, CDR2 SASEGT. Trimming took 8 bases from V and 4 from J, leaving 13 bases between them. CDR3 DNA sequence: TGTGCCAGCCTAGTTTCTGGACCAGATACGCAGTATTTT. The encoded protein is CASLVSGPDTQYF.

This clonotype turned up a few times. This chain uses TRBV28 with TRBJ2-1; D might be TRBD1 or TRBD2, each matching 6 bases. This CDR3 spans 16 amino acids. Looked up from germline, CDR1 is MDHEN and CDR2 is SYDVKM. V dropped 4 bases and J dropped 1 base, with 14 bases sitting between them. DNA of the CDR3: TGTGCCAGCAGTTCTAGGGGGGCGCAGTCCTACAATGAGCAGTTCTTC. Encoded protein: CASSSRGAQSYNEQFF.

This clonotype was detected many times. The rearrangement joins TRBV18 to TRBJ1-1; 10 nucleotides line up with TRBD1. The trim removed 4 bases at V and 7 bases at J, leaving 3 bases unmatched. This CDR3 contains 13 residues. Per germline, CDR1 KGHSH and CDR2 LQKENI. The CDR3 here is CASSLDRGGEAFF. CDR3 DNA: TGTGCCAGCTCACTGGACAGGGGGGGTGAAGCTTTCTTT. The complete variable domain, with remaining parts taken from reference TRBV18 and TRBJ1-1, reads NAGVMQNPRHLVRRRGQEARLRCSPMKGHSHVYWYRQLPEEGLKFMVYLQKENIIDESGMPKERFSAEFPKEGPSILRIQQVVRGDSAAYFCASSLDRGGEAFFGQGTRLTVV.

The V and J genes are TRBV4-3 and TRBJ2-3; either TRBD1 or TRBD2 may supply D (6 bases each). The length of the CDR3 is 15 residues. Germline CDR1 is LGHNA and CDR2 is YSLEER. The V end lost 3 bases, the J end lost 4 bases, and 14 bases lay between the germline ends. Here the CDR3 DNA reads TGCGCCAGCAGCCAGGGCACCGGGGGCGCAGATACGCAGTATTTT. It translates to CASSQGTGGADTQYF.

There are many counts of this clonotype. The rearrangement joins TRBV20-1 to TRBJ2-5; D may correspond to TRBD1 or TRBD2 (7 bases each). Looked up from germline, CDR1 is DFQATT and CDR2 is SNEGSKA (reference sequence). This CDR3 has 15 residues. Trimming cost V 3 bases and J 1 base, with 15 bases left between them. The CDR3 nucleotides are TGCAGTGCTAGCGAGGGGGGGACAGCCCAAGAGACCCAGTACTTC. Its protein is CSASEGGTAQETQYF.